A selection of T cell receptor beta chains follows, all from one sample in a study of blood T cell repertoires in COVID-19. Using immunoSEQ multiplex PCR, the repertoire was profiled, and TCRdb retains in-frame clones only, with some absent. The table has over 150,000 clones, roughly 83% seen once; the top ten hold roughly 7.2%. The source material was peripheral blood. Source of these receptors: a woman in her 40s with COVID-19, enrolled during active disease. Each CDR3 is given with its conserved first and last residue. A D gene is named only where the DNA matches it firmly. Not every row has a clone size; where given, it reads once, few, many or a size class.

J | V | size | D | CDR3 | DNA
TRBJ2-3 | TRBV6-5 | many | TRBD1 | CASSYSPGQGEDTQYF | TGTGCCAGCAGTTACTCTCCGGGACAGGGAGAAGATACGCAGTATTTT
TRBJ1-1 | TRBV10-2 | . | TRBD1 | CASSEYRGPPLNTEAFF | TGCGCCAGCAGCGAATACAGGGGGCCCCCCTTGAACACTGAAGCTTTCTTT
TRBJ1-1 | TRBV11-2 | . | . | CASSLQRHANTEAFF | TGTGCCAGCAGCTTACAAAGACACGCGAACACTGAAGCTTTCTTT
TRBJ2-3 | TRBV12-3/TRBV12-4 | . | . | CASNAGDTQYF | TGTGCCAGCAATGCGGGGGATACGCAGTATTTT
TRBJ2-5 | TRBV6-5 | . | TRBD1 | CASSILDRGYETQYF | TGTGCCAGCAGTATCCTGGACAGGGGATATGAGACCCAGTACTTC
TRBJ1-4 | TRBV11-2 | . | . | CASSLIGGLAIEEKLFF | TGTGCCAGCAGCTTAATCGGCGGCCTGGCTATCGAGGAGAAACTGTTTTTT
TRBJ1-2 | TRBV2 | many | TRBD1 | CASLPGTGYGYTF | TGTGCCAGCCTCCCCGGGACAGGGTATGGCTACACCTTC
TRBJ1-1 | TRBV5-1 | . | TRBD1 | CASSLGTGDGDTEAFF | TGCGCCAGCAGCCTCGGGACAGGCGACGGGGACACTGAAGCTTTCTTT
TRBJ2-7 | TRBV28 | once | TRBD2 | CASRGLGEGEQYF | TGTGCCAGCAGGGGTCTAGGGGAGGGCGAGCAGTACTTC
TRBJ1-1 | TRBV6-5 | . | . | CASSYLDGVKGGAFF | TGTGCCAGCAGTTACCTAGACGGAGTTAAAGGGGGAGCTTTCTTT
TRBJ1-1 | TRBV5-5 | . | TRBD1 | CASSLIQGLGTEAFF | TGTGCCAGCAGCCTTATACAGGGGTTGGGCACTGAAGCTTTCTTT
TRBJ2-6 | TRBV7-2 | . | . | CASSPRGRGSGANVLTF | TGTGCCAGCAGCCCGAGGGGCAGGGGCTCTGGGGCCAACGTCCTGACTTTC
TRBJ2-3 | TRBV3-1/TRBV3-2 | . | TRBD2 | CASSQHASGRAGTDTQYF | TGTGCCAGCAGCCAACACGCTAGCGGGAGGGCCGGGACAGATACGCAGTATTTT
TRBJ2-7 | TRBV2 | few | . | CASSRGLGGSEQYF | TGTGCCAGCAGTAGGGGACTAGGGGGCAGCGAGCAGTACTTC
TRBJ1-1 | TRBV10-2 | once | . | CASSESAGTEAFF | TGCGCCAGCAGTGAGTCGGCTGGCACTGAAGCTTTCTTT
TRBJ2-1 | TRBV14 | . | . | CASSGGNEQFF | TGTGCCAGCAGTGGAGGCAATGAGCAGTTCTTC
TRBJ1-5 | TRBV7-9 | . | . | CASSRVQGDQPQHF | TGTGCCAGCAGCAGAGTACAGGGAGATCAGCCCCAGCATTTT